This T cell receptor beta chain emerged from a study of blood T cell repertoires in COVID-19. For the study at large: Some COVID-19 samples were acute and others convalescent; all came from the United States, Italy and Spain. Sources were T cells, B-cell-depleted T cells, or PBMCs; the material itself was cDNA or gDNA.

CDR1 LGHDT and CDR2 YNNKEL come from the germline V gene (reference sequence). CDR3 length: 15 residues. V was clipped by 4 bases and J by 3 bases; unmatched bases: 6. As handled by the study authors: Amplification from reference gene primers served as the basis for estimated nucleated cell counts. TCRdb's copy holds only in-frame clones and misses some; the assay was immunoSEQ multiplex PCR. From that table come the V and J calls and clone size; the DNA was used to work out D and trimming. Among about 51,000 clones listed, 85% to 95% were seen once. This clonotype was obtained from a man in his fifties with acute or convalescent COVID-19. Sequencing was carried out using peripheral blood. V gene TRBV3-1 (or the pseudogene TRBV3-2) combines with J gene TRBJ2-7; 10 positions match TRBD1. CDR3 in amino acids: CASSPADRGLYEQYF. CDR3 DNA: TGTGCCAGCAGCCCAGCAGACAGGGGGCTCTACGAGCAGTACTTC.